This T cell receptor (beta chain) emerged from a study of shared clonotypes between healthy human individuals. Some clones are missing from TCRdb's copy, which holds only in-frame ones; the method was immunoSEQ multiplex PCR. The sample records over a million clones, roughly 75% being singletons. This clonotype originated in a man aged 18 to 30 in good health. Sequencing was performed on memory CD4+ T cells sorted from blood. The subset here: CD45RA-negative fraction.

This chain's CDR3 is CASSPPSGSKETQYF. The CDR3 DNA sequence: TGTGCCAGCTCACCACCTAGCGGGAGTAAGGAGACCCAGTACTTC. V is TRBV18 and J is TRBJ2-5; TRBD2 agrees at 9 bases. Germline CDR1 KGHSH, CDR2 LQKENI. The CDR3 runs to 15 residues. V lost 0 bases to trimming and J lost 5 bases; unmatched junction nucleotides: 4.